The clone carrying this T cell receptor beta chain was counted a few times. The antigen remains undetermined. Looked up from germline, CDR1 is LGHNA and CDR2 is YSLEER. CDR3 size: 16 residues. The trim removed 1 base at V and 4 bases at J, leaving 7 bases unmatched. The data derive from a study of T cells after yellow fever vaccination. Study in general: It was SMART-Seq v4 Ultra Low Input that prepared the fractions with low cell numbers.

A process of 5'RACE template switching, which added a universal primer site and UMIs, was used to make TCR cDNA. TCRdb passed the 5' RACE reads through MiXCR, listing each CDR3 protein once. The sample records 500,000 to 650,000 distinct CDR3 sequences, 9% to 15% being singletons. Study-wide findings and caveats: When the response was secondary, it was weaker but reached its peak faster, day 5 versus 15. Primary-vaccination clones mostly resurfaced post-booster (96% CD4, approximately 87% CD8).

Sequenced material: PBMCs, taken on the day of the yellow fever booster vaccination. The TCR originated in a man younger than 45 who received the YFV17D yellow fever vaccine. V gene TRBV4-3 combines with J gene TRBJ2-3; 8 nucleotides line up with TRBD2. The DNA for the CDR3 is TGCGCCAGCAGCCAAGGGGCGGGGGGCGATGCAGATACGCAGTATTTT. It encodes CASSQGAGGDADTQYF.